These 12 T cell receptor beta chains were all obtained from the same sample, sequenced in a study of T cells in Graves' hyperthyroidism and ophthalmopathy. Template material for amplifying TCR beta CDR3 regions consisted of RNA transcripts. TCR CDR3 underwent first-round RT-PCR with the HTBI primer set. TCRdb re-called the multiplex PCR reads through MiXCR, storing one row per CDR3 protein. Of about 640,000 distinct CDR3 sequences in the sample, around 20% were seen once. Sequenced material: blood. All receptors derive from a man aged 25-45 years with Graves' ophthalmopathy.

This clonotype has a count of ten or more. The chain has TRBV11-3 and TRBJ2-7; D uncertain. The CDR3 consists of 14 residues. The V gene's germline CDR1 is SGHNT and CDR2 YENEEA. With 1 base removed from V and 1 base from J, the gap between germline ends came to 8 bases. The CDR3 DNA reads TGTGCCAGCAGCTTAGGTCACGGGTCCTACGAGCAGTACTTC. Its protein is CASSLGHGSYEQYF. Together with reference TRBV11-3 and TRBJ2-7, the CDR3 gives the full variable domain: EAGVVQSPRYKIIEKKQPVAFWCNPISGHNTLYWYLQNLGQGPELLIRYENEEAVDDSQLPKDRFSAERLKGVDSTLKIQPAELGDSAVYLCASSLGHGSYEQYFGPGTRLTVT.

This clonotype was counted a few times. The chain uses TRBV29-1 and TRBJ2-1; tentative D call: TRBD2 (5 bases). The germline V gene has CDR1 SQVTM and CDR2 ANQGSEA. V lost 1 base, J lost 3 bases, and 10 bases lay in between. The CDR3 spans 14 residues. The CDR3 reads CSVEAWTGYNEQFF. The DNA of the CDR3 is TGCAGCGTTGAAGCTTGGACTGGCTACAATGAGCAGTTCTTC.

There are many counts of this clonotype. The gene calls are TRBV28 and TRBJ1-1, with D unresolved. Germline CDR1 reads MDHEN; CDR2 reads SYDVKM. V gave up 5 bases and J gave up 5 bases, with 15 bases separating them. The CDR3 runs to 14 residues. As DNA, the CDR3 is TGTGCCAGCAGTCCCCTTTTGGGAATTACTGAAGCTTTCTTT. Residues: CASSPLLGITEAFF.

This clonotype was counted at least ten times. The chain links TRBV5-1 to TRBJ2-1; weak D call: TRBD2 (7 bases). Trimming cost V 4 bases and J 3 bases, with 17 bases left between them. This CDR3 is built from 16 residues. From germline, CDR1 is SGHRS and CDR2 YFSETQ. The CDR3 DNA reads as TGCGCCAGCAGCCCGAGGGGGGAGGGTAACTACAATGAGCAGTTCTTC. Protein sequence: CASSPRGEGNYNEQFF.

This clonotype has more than one count but fewer than ten. The chain joins TRBV2 to TRBJ1-3; D unclear. V was shortened by 4 bases and J by 0 bases, with 7 bases between the two germline ends. The CDR3 covers 14 residues. CDR1 is SNHLY, CDR2 FYNNEI, per germline. The CDR3 protein is CASSGLRSGNTIYF. Here the CDR3 DNA reads TGTGCCAGCAGTGGACTGCGCTCTGGAAACACCATATATTTT.

This clonotype turned up a few times. The chain carries TRBV12-3 or TRBV12-4 and TRBJ1-6; maybe TRBD1 (5 bases). V was clipped by 2 bases and J by 4 bases, with 9 bases between them. This CDR3 has 15 residues. CDR3 nucleotide sequence: TGTGCCAGCAGTTTAAGAGGGGTGTATAATTCACCCCTCCACTTT. Translation: CASSLRGVYNSPLHF.

Ten or more counts support this clonotype. The chain joins TRBV29-1 to TRBJ1-1, with 7 bases lining up with TRBD1. V was pared by 6 bases and J by 5 bases, with 6 bases of the junction left unmatched. Per germline, CDR1 SQVTM and CDR2 ANQGSEA. The CDR3 sequence is 12 residues long. CDR3 sequence reads: CSVQGGATEAFF. The CDR3 DNA sequence: TGCAGCGTCCAGGGGGGGGCAACTGAAGCTTTCTTT.

On this clonotype itself: Since a much larger clone is just one base distant, this may be a read error. The CDR3 protein is CASSRGQSYGQYF. The CDR3 coding sequence is TGTGCCAGCAGCCGCGGACAGTCCTACGGGCAGTACTTC. The chain has TRBV28 and TRBJ2-7; possibly TRBD1 for D (6 bases). Germline loops: CDR1 MDHEN, CDR2 SYDVKM. CDR3 length: 13 amino acids.

The rearrangement links TRBV28 to TRBJ2-2, with D tentatively TRBD2 (5 bases). The CDR3 is 15 amino acids. Germline V gene data show CDR1 as MDHEN and CDR2 as SYDVKM. Trimming took off 4 bases at V and 6 bases at J, with 15 bases between the two ends. CDR3 in DNA: TGTGCCAGCAGTTGGACTTCCCCACGGGCCGGGGAGCTGTTTTTT. This gives the protein CASSWTSPRAGELFF.

This clonotype appeared a few times. The chain carries TRBV6-1 and TRBJ2-7, with 12 bases lining up with TRBD2. The CDR3 extends over 15 amino acids. The germline V gene has CDR1 MNHNS and CDR2 SASEGT. The junction had 8 bases not matched to a gene; V was cut back by 8 bases and J by 3 bases. Here the CDR3 reads CASRVTSGRIYEQYF. CDR3 nucleotide sequence: TGTGCCAGCCGCGTAACTAGCGGGAGGATCTACGAGCAGTACTTC.

This rearrangement joins TRBV9 to TRBJ2-1; TRBD2 might be the D (5 bases). The CDR3 runs to 17 residues. Trimming pared 0 bases from V and 4 bases from J, leaving 17 bases between. CDR1 is SGDLS, CDR2 YYNGEE, per germline. CDR3 DNA sequence: TGTGCCAGCAGCGTAGGTTTCGGCCAGCGGAGATACAATGAGCAGTTCTTC. Translation gives CASSVGFGQRRYNEQFF.

The chain uses TRBV6-2 or TRBV6-3 and TRBJ2-3, with D possibly TRBD2 on 5 matching bases. CDR1 and CDR2 (germline): MNHEY, SVGEGT. This CDR3 is 16 amino acids long. The V and J ends lost 6 bases and 9 bases respectively, with 25 bases between them. The CDR3 region has the DNA TGTGCCAGCAGCCCTGAGAGCCACCCCGCTAGAGGGACGCAGTATTTT. Protein product: CASSPESHPARGTQYF.